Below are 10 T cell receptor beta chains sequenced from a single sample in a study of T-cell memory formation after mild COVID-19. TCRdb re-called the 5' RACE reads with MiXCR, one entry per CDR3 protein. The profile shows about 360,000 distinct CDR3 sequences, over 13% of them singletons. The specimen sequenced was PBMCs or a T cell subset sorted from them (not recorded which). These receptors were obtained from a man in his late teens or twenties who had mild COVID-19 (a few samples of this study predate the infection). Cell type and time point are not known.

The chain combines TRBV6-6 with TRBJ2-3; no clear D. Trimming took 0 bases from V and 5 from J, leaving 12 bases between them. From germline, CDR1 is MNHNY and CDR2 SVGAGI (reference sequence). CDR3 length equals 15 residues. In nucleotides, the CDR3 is TGTGCCAGCAGTTACTCGAGGCTTTCTGGAGATACGCAGTATTTT. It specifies CASSYSRLSGDTQYF.

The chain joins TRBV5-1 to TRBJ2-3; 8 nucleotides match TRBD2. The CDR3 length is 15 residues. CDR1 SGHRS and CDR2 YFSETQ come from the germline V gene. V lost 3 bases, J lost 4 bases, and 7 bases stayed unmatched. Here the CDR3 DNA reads TGCGCCAGCAGCTCCGGGACTAGAGGTGCAGATACGCAGTATTTT. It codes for CASSSGTRGADTQYF.

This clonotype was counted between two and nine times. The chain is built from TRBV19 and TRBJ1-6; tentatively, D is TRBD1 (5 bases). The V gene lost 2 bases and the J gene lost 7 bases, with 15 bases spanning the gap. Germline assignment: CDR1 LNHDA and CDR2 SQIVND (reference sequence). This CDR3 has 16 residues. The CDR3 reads CASSIFGWQGNSPLHF. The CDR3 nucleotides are TGTGCCAGTAGTATATTCGGTTGGCAGGGAAATTCACCCCTCCACTTT.

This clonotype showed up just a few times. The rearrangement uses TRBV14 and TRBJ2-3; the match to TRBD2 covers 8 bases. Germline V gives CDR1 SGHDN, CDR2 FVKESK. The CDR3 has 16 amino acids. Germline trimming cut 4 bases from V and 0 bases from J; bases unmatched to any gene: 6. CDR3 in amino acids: CASSPYSGASTDTQYF. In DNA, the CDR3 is TGTGCCAGCAGCCCCTATAGCGGGGCTAGCACAGATACGCAGTATTTT.

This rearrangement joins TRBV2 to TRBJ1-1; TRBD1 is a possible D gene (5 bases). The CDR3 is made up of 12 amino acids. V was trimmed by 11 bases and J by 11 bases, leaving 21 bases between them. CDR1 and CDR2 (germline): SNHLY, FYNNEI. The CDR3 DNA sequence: TGTGCCTGCATGGGGACTTCCCTTGGGGCTTTCTTT. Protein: CACMGTSLGAFF.

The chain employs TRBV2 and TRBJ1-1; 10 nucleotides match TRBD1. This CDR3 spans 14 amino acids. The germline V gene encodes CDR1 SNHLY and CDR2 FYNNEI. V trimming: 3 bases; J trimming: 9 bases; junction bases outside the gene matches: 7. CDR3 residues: CASSERTGGTKAFF. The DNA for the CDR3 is TGTGCCAGCAGTGAGAGGACAGGGGGTACGAAAGCTTTCTTT.

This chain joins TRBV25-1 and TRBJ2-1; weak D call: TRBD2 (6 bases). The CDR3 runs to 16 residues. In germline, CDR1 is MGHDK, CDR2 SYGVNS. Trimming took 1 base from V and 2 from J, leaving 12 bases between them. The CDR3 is CASSEFIRGTYNEQFF. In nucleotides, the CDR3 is TGTGCCAGCAGTGAATTTATCCGGGGGACCTACAATGAGCAGTTCTTC. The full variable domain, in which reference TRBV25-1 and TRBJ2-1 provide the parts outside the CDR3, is EADIYQTPRYLVIGTGKKITLECSQTMGHDKMYWYQQDPGMELHLIHYSYGVNSTEKGDLSSESTVSRIRTEHFPLTLESARPSHTSQYLCASSEFIRGTYNEQFFGPGTRLTVL.

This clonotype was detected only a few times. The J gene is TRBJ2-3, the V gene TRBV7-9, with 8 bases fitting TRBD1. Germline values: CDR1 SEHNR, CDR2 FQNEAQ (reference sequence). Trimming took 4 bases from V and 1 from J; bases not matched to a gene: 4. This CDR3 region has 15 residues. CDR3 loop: CASSSDRAGTDTQYF. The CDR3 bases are TGTGCCAGCAGCTCGGACAGGGCTGGCACAGATACGCAGTATTTT.

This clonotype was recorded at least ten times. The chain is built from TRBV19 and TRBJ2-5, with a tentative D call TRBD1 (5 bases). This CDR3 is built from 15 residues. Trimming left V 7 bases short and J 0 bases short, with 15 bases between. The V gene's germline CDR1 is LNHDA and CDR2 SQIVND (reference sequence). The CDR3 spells CASTPSTANQETQYF. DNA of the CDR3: TGTGCCAGTACCCCCTCGACAGCAAACCAAGAGACCCAGTACTTC.

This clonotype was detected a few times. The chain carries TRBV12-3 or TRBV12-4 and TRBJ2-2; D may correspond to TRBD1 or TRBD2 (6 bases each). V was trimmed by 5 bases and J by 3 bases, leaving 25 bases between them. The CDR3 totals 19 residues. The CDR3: CASSPGRRGLRLDTGELFF. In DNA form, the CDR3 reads TGTGCCAGCAGTCCAGGGCGGAGGGGGTTAAGATTGGACACCGGGGAGCTGTTTTTT.